These 14 T cell receptor beta chains came from one sample sequenced in a study of T cells after posttransplantation cyclophosphamide. Libraries were prepared by immunoSEQ multiplex PCR; TCRdb keeps only in-frame clonotypes and omits some of them. The sample carries about 28,000 clones, more than 80% recorded once. Material: PBMCs. The receptors were sampled from a man in his fifties.

The CDR3 spells CASETTGAGANVLTF. The CDR3 bases are TGTGCCAGCGAGACGACAGGGGCCGGGGCCAACGTCCTGACTTTC. The gene calls are TRBV28 and TRBJ2-6; 8 bases agree with TRBD1. Germline V gene sequence: CDR1 MDHEN, CDR2 SYDVKM. CDR3 length equals 15 residues. V shed 8 bases, J shed 4 bases, and the junction held 7 bases outside the gene matches.

The J gene is TRBJ2-4, the V gene TRBV27; weak D call: TRBD1 (6 bases). Trimming removed 5 bases at V and 8 bases at J, with 10 bases between. CDR1 is MNHEY and CDR2 is SMNVEV in the germline V gene (reference sequence). The CDR3 consists of 12 residues. CDR3 bases: TGTGCCAGCAGTGAACAGGGTTACATTCAGTACTTC. Its translation: CASSEQGYIQYF.

A single count supports this clone. The chain couples TRBV7-9 to TRBJ2-7, with 10 bases lining up with TRBD1. CDR3 length: 15 amino acids. V lost 5 bases and J lost 5; bases outside the gene matches: 9. Germline CDR1 reads SEHNR; CDR2 reads FQNEAQ (reference sequence). In nucleotides, the CDR3 is TGTGCCAGCAGCGTGACAGGGGGCGCCGGCGACGAGCAGTACTTC. It translates to CASSVTGGAGDEQYF.

V is TRBV11-3 and J is TRBJ2-7; D is uncertain. The CDR3 spans 12 residues. Germline assignment: CDR1 SGHNT and CDR2 YENEEA. V lost 1 base, J lost 3 bases, and 4 bases lay in between. The CDR3 DNA is TGTGCCAGCAGCTTAGCCGGCTACGAGCAGTACTTC. Translated, it gives CASSLAGYEQYF.

The J gene is TRBJ1-1, the V gene TRBV19, with TRBD1 matching 8 bases. This CDR3 spans 14 amino acids. Germline values: CDR1 LNHDA, CDR2 SQIVND (reference sequence). V dropped 8 bases and J dropped 3; count of bases not matched to a gene: 8. DNA for the CDR3: TGTGCCAGTGGGAGGACAGGGTGGCACACTGAAGCTTTCTTT. Translating gives CASGRTGWHTEAFF.

V is TRBV9 and J is TRBJ1-4; 7 nucleotides agree with TRBD1. This CDR3 is 16 amino acids long. From germline, CDR1 is SGDLS and CDR2 YYNGEE. With V trimmed by 2 bases and J by 8 bases, 12 bases remained unmatched. The chain's CDR3 is CASSVGSTGSNEKLFF. The CDR3 bases are TGTGCCAGCAGCGTGGGTTCGACAGGGAGCAACGAAAAACTGTTTTTT.

This chain links TRBV5-8 with TRBJ2-3; 10 bases map to TRBD1. Germline CDR1 reads SGHTS; CDR2 reads YDEGEE. The V gene end was trimmed by 1 base and the J gene end by 4 bases; junction bases not matched to a gene: 6. The CDR3 is 16 amino acids. The CDR3 loop is CASSLTRTGGADTQYF. In DNA form, the CDR3 reads TGTGCCAGCAGCTTGACCAGGACAGGGGGAGCAGATACGCAGTATTTT.

The chain combines TRBV7-9 with TRBJ2-7; D is possibly TRBD1 (5 bases). V was cut by 6 bases and J by 6 bases, with 15 bases left in between. Germline values: CDR1 SEHNR, CDR2 FQNEAQ (reference sequence). CDR3 length equals 13 residues. CDR3 protein: CASRLRDQGEQYF. The CDR3 nucleotides are TGTGCCAGCAGGTTAAGGGATCAGGGCGAGCAGTACTTC.

This chain joins TRBV7-2 and TRBJ2-5; D is perhaps TRBD1 (5 bases). Germline loops: CDR1 SGHTA, CDR2 FQGNSA. V was pared by 3 bases and J by 0 bases, with 5 bases between. This CDR3 region has 13 residues. CDR3 bases: TGTGCCAGCAGCTTGGGGCACCAAGAGACCCAGTACTTC. It codes for CASSLGHQETQYF.

V and J are TRBV6-6 and TRBJ1-6, with D possibly TRBD1 on 6 matching bases. V gave up 6 bases and J gave up 7 bases, with 10 bases separating them. The CDR3 is made up of 13 amino acids. Germline V gives CDR1 MNHNY, CDR2 SVGAGI (reference sequence). In nucleotides, the CDR3 is TGTGCCAGCAGAAAGGGGGGGAATTCACCCCTCCACTTT. Translating gives CASRKGGNSPLHF.

The chain recombines TRBV27 with TRBJ2-1, with D maybe TRBD2 (6 bases). The CDR3 covers 14 residues. Trimming removed 4 bases at V and 4 bases at J, with 11 bases between. CDR1 and CDR2 from the germline V gene are MNHEY and SMNVEV (reference sequence). The CDR3 reads CASSWGVSYNEQFF. The CDR3 bases are TGTGCCAGCAGTTGGGGGGTTTCTTACAATGAGCAGTTCTTC.

A few counts support this clone. J is TRBJ1-2 and V is TRBV2, with D maybe TRBD1 (5 bases). The CDR3 is made up of 13 amino acids. Germline V gene data show CDR1 as SNHLY and CDR2 as FYNNEI. Trimming took 6 bases from V and 6 from J, leaving 14 bases between them. The CDR3 nucleotides read TGTGCCAGCAGGGTGCAGGCGGGGGATGGCTACACCTTC. Translation gives CASRVQAGDGYTF.

This clone was seen once. The chain joins TRBV5-1 to TRBJ2-6; 9 positions match TRBD1. CDR3 size: 18 residues. V was clipped by 4 bases and J by 2 bases; unmatched bases: 10. From germline, CDR1 is SGHRS and CDR2 YFSETQ. DNA for the CDR3: TGCGCCAGCAGCCCCGGGACAGGGTCCCCGACTGGGGCCAACGTCCTGACTTTC. Amino acids: CASSPGTGSPTGANVLTF. The full variable domain, with the rest looked up from reference TRBV5-1 and TRBJ2-6, is KAGVTQTPRYLIKTRGQQVTLSCSPISGHRSVSWYQQTPGQGLQFLFEYFSETQRNKGNFPGRFSGRQFSNSRSEMNVSTLELGDSALYLCASSPGTGSPTGANVLTFGAGSRLTVL.

The genes are TRBV28 and TRBJ1-2; D uncertain. The CDR3 spans 11 residues. V was cut by 4 bases and J by 2 bases, with 2 bases left in between. CDR1 is MDHEN and CDR2 is SYDVKM in the germline V gene. CDR3 nucleotides: TGTGCCAGCAGTTCGAACTATGGCTACACCTTC. Translation gives CASSSNYGYTF.